A selection of T cell receptor beta chains follows, all from one sample in a study of beta chain features in type 1 diabetes. Generated by immunoSEQ multiplex PCR, the TCRdb table keeps only in-frame clones and is missing some. The table includes around 650,000 clones, 9.5% to 15% detected once. The specimen was naive CD4+ T cells from blood. Receptors originate from a young man with type 1 diabetes. CDR3s include the opening cysteine and the closing phenylalanine or tryptophan. The D gene is left open where the match is weak. Clone sizes are given selectively: once, few, many, or a class where the clone is expanded.

>14|.|TRBV27|TRBJ1-5|.
TGTGCCAGCAGTTTAAGGCAGAGCAATCAGCCCCAGCATTTT
CASSLRQSNQPQHF
>13|.|TRBV9|TRBJ1-6|.
TGTGCCAGCAGCGTTTCCGGGCAACCACCCCTCCACTTT
CASSVSGQPPLHF
>13|.|TRBV7-9|TRBJ2-5|many
TGTGCCAGCAGCTTACAGGGGCTAGAGACCCAGTACTTC
CASSLQGLETQYF
>14|.|TRBV29-1|TRBJ1-1|few
TGCAGCGTTGGAAGGATTTCAAACCACACTGAAGCTTTCTTT
CSVGRISNHTEAFF
>11|.|TRBV29-1|TRBJ2-1|few
TGCAGCGTTCTAGAGGGCCGAACCCGACTCTTC
CSVLEGRTRLF
>13|.|TRBV7-3|TRBJ1-1|.
TGTGCCAGCAGCTTAATACGTACGAGTGAAGCTTTCTTT
CASSLIRTSEAFF
>13|.|TRBV25-1|TRBJ2-5|.
TGTGCCAGCAAAAGTAACTGGCAAGAGACCCAGTACTTC
CASKSNWQETQYF
>17|TRBD1|TRBV27|TRBJ2-7|.
TGTGCCAGCTCTCCCCCGTCAGGACAGGGGGTGTCCTACGAGCAGTACTTC
CASSPPSGQGVSYEQYF
>14|.|TRBV30|TRBJ1-6|.
TGTGCCTGGAGTGTACTACCGGATAATTCACCCCTCCACTTT
CAWSVLPDNSPLHF
>15|.|TRBV5-1|TRBJ2-1|few
TGCGCCAGCAGCTTGGTGGAGGGGGCCTACAATGAGCAGTTCTTC
CASSLVEGAYNEQFF
>18|TRBD2|TRBV7-3|TRBJ2-3|few
TGTGCCAGCAGCCCGGGACTAGCGGGGGGGCCGGGCACAGATACGCAGTATTTT
CASSPGLAGGPGTDTQYF
>14|.|TRBV2|TRBJ1-5|few
TGTGCCAGCAGACAACAGGTTAGCAATCAGCCCCAGCATTTT
CASRQQVSNQPQHF
>14|TRBD1|TRBV30|TRBJ1-6|few
TGTGCCGGGGACAGGGGGGGATATAATTCACCCCTCCACTTT
CAGDRGGYNSPLHF
>13|.|TRBV10-3|TRBJ2-3|few
TGTGCTCACCGAGCGGGCCTCACAGATACGCAGTATTTT
CAHRAGLTDTQYF
>16|.|TRBV25-1|TRBJ2-7|.
TGTGCCAGCAGTGGAAAGGACGGGACGGTTACCTACGAGCAGTACTTC
CASSGKDGTVTYEQYF
>15|.|TRBV7-9|TRBJ1-3|few
TGTGCCAGCAGCTTTGAGGGATACTCTGGAAACACCATATATTTT
CASSFEGYSGNTIYF
>16|TRBD1|TRBV5-4|TRBJ1-1|.
TGTGCCAGCAGCTCCCGGGACAGGTTAGGGAACACTGAAGCTTTCTTT
CASSSRDRLGNTEAFF
>15|TRBD2|TRBV11-2|TRBJ2-5|.
TGTGCCAGCAGCCGGACTAGCGGGGGCCAAGAGACCCAGTACTTC
CASSRTSGGQETQYF
>16|TRBD1|TRBV9|TRBJ2-3|.
TGTGCCAGCAGCTCCCGGACAGGTGTAGTGACAGATACGCAGTATTTT
CASSSRTGVVTDTQYF
>16|TRBD1|TRBV7-2|TRBJ1-5|.
TGTGCCAGCAGCCTACACGGACAGGGGAACAATCAGCCCCAGCATTTT
CASSLHGQGNNQPQHF
>15|.|TRBV29-1|TRBJ1-1|few
TGCAGCGTTGTTAAAGTGGCAGGGACGAACACTGAAGCTTTCTTT
CSVVKVAGTNTEAFF
>15|TRBD1|TRBV28|TRBJ1-2|.
TGTGCCAGCAGTTCCCAGACAGGGGGAGGCTATGGCTACACCTTC
CASSSQTGGGYGYTF
>15|.|TRBV19|TRBJ1-6|.
TGTGCCAGTAGGTGGGGTGAGGCAGGACCTTCACCCCTCCACTTT
CASRWGEAGPSPLHF
>12|.|TRBV7-2|TRBJ2-2|.
TGTGCCAGCAGCCCGGTCACCGGGGAGCTGTTTTTT
CASSPVTGELFF
>17|TRBD1|TRBV28|TRBJ2-1|.
TGTGCCAGCAGCTCTGGACAGGGCTTTTTTTTTGTCGATGAGCAGTTCTTC
CASSSGQGFFFVDEQFF
>18|TRBD2|TRBV28|TRBJ2-7|.
TGTGCCAGCAGTTTGGTACTAGCGGGGGGGCCGTCCCCCGGGGAGCAGTACTTC
CASSLVLAGGPSPGEQYF
>17|TRBD1|TRBV25-1|TRBJ1-6|few
TGTGCCAGCAGTGCCCTCGGACAGGGCGAAGTAAGTTCACCCCTCCACTTT
CASSALGQGEVSSPLHF
>11|.|TRBV29-1|TRBJ2-7|.
TGCAGCGTCCTCAGGACCTACGAGCAGTACTTC
CSVLRTYEQYF
>15|TRBD1|TRBV29-1|TRBJ2-7|few
TGCAGCGTTGGGGCTGACAGGGGAGCGAACTACGAGCAGTACTTC
CSVGADRGANYEQYF
>16|TRBD1|TRBV5-4|TRBJ2-1|.
TGTGCCAGCAGCTCCGACAGGGTGTTCTCCTACAATGAGCAGTTCTTC
CASSSDRVFSYNEQFF
>15|.|TRBV25-1|TRBJ2-3|few
TGTGCCAGCAGTGAGGGAGCGTCTAGCACAGATACGCAGTATTTT
CASSEGASSTDTQYF
>14|.|TRBV6-1|TRBJ1-2|few
TGTGCCAGCAGTGAAGCAGGGGCGGCCTATGGCTACACCTTC
CASSEAGAAYGYTF
>12|.|TRBV7-2|TRBJ1-6|few
TGTGCCAGCAGCTTGTATAATTCACCCCTCCACTTT
CASSLYNSPLHF
>12|.|TRBV18|TRBJ2-5|few
TGTGCCAGCTCACCGGATCAAGAGACCCAGTACTTC
CASSPDQETQYF
>18|TRBD1|TRBV7-9|TRBJ2-3|.
TGTGCCAGCAGGCTAGGGACAGGCCGAACCACTAGCACAGATACGCAGTATTTT
CASRLGTGRTTSTDTQYF
>14|TRBD2|TRBV30|TRBJ2-5|few
TGTGCCTGGACTGTATGGGGGGGCCAAGAGACCCAGTACTTC
CAWTVWGGQETQYF
>12|.|TRBV7-2|TRBJ1-1|few
TGTGCCAGCAGCTTAGCGCCGGGTGCGGCTTTCTTT
CASSLAPGAAFF
>14|.|TRBV7-2|TRBJ1-2|.
TGTGCCAGCAGCTTAGCGGGGATCGGCTATGGCTACACCTTC
CASSLAGIGYGYTF
>15|.|TRBV7-2|TRBJ2-3|.
TGTGCCAGCAGCTCGCCCTATGGGAGCACAGATACGCAGTATTTT
CASSSPYGSTDTQYF
>14|.|TRBV7-7|TRBJ2-3|few
TGTGCTAGCAGCCTAAGGACTACATCCGATACGCAGTATTTT
CASSLRTTSDTQYF
>14|.|TRBV5-7|TRBJ1-4|.
TGTGCCAGCAGCTTTGTAATAGTTTATGAAAAACTGTTTTTT
CASSFVIVYEKLFF
>15|.|TRBV9|TRBJ2-3|few
TGTGCCAGCAGCCCTCCGGGTTTTAGCACAGATACGCAGTATTTT
CASSPPGFSTDTQYF
>16|TRBD1|TRBV7-2|TRBJ1-2|.
TGTGCCAGCAGCTGGGGACAGGGGGCCCTCAGGAGGGGCTACACCTTC
CASSWGQGALRRGYTF
>15|.|TRBV7-3|TRBJ1-6|few
TGTGCCAGCAGCTCACAGGGAGGGGCTAGCTCACCCCTCCACTTT
CASSSQGGASSPLHF
>13|.|TRBV30|TRBJ2-1|.
TGTGCCTGTCCCCTTAGCTCCTACAATGAGCAGTTCTTC
CACPLSSYNEQFF
>14|TRBD1|TRBV6-1|TRBJ2-1|few
TGTGCCAGCATGTGGACAGGGGTTGTGAATGAGCAGTTCTTC
CASMWTGVVNEQFF
>16|.|TRBV13|TRBJ2-3|.
TGTGCCAGCAGCCGGGACTCGTCGTTGGGCACAGATACGCAGTATTTT
CASSRDSSLGTDTQYF
>16|TRBD1|TRBV9|TRBJ2-2|.
TGTGCCAGCAGCTCCAAACAGGGGGCGAACACCGGGGAGCTGTTTTTT
CASSSKQGANTGELFF
>18|.|TRBV7-3|TRBJ2-4|few
TGTGCCAGCAGCTTGACCGGGACAGCGGGCCGAGCCAAAAACATTCAGTACTTC
CASSLTGTAGRAKNIQYF
>17|TRBD1|TRBV5-4|TRBJ2-6|few
TGTGCCAGCAGCTTGGGACAGGGGAACTCTGGGGCCAACGTCCTGACTTTC
CASSLGQGNSGANVLTF
>12|.|TRBV18|TRBJ1-5|few
TGTGCCAGCTCCGGTTCCAATCAGCCCCAGCATTTT
CASSGSNQPQHF
>14|TRBD1|TRBV19|TRBJ1-5|few
TGTGCCAGTACCCCGGGACAGTTCAATCAGCCCCAGCATTTT
CASTPGQFNQPQHF
>14|.|TRBV11-2|TRBJ2-7|.
TGTGCCAGCAGCAAGGAAGGGATCTCCTACGAGCAGTACTTC
CASSKEGISYEQYF
>15|TRBD1|TRBV9|TRBJ2-1|few
TGTGCCAGCAGCGTAGATGGACAGGGGCACAATGAGCAGTTCTTC
CASSVDGQGHNEQFF